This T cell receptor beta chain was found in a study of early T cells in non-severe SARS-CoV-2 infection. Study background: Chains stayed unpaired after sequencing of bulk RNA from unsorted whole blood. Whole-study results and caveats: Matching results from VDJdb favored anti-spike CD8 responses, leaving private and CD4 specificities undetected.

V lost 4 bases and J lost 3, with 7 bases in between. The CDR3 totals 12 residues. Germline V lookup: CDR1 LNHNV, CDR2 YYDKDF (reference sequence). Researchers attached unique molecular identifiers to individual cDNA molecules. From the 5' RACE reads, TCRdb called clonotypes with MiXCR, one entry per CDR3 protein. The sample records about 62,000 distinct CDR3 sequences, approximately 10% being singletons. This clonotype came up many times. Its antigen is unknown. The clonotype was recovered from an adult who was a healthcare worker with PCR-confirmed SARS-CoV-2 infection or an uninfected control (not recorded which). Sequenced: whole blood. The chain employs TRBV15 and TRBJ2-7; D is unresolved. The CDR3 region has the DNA TGTGCCACCAGCATGAGTGGCTACGAGCAGTACGTC. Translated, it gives CATSMSGYEQYV.